The sample holds a few counts of the clone carrying this TCR beta chain. The data were obtained in a study of T cells after yellow fever vaccination. Universal primer sites and UMIs were introduced during 5'RACE template-switching synthesis of TCR cDNA. One entry per CDR3 protein, called by TCRdb with MiXCR from the 5' RACE reads. This sample carries 150,000 to 200,000 distinct CDR3 sequences, 8% to 13% of them seen once, and the ten largest clones take 30% to 45%. Material: CD8+ T cells sorted from PBMCs, obtained 15 days after the yellow fever booster vaccination. This clonotype was obtained from a man aged 18 to 29 who received the YFV17D yellow fever vaccine.

CDR3 nucleotides: TGTGCCAGCAGCCCCGGGTACTACGAGCAGTACTTC. Residues: CASSPGYYEQYF. The chain joins TRBV7-6 to TRBJ2-7, with D uncertain. V was trimmed by 5 bases and J by 3 bases, leaving 8 bases between them. Germline lookup yields CDR1 SGHVS and CDR2 FNYEAQ. The CDR3 covers 12 residues.